This T cell receptor beta chain comes out of a study of cytomegalovirus exposure and HLA in healthy donors. The primer mix had 60 Vbeta and 13 Jbeta primers. Here immunoSEQ multiplex PCR was the method, and the copy in TCRdb shows in-frame clones only, minus some. The sample carries about 130,000 clones, 72% recorded once. This CDR3 has 15 residues. Germline V gene lookup returns CDR1 MGHRA and CDR2 YSYEKL. As for this clone: The junction and the germline gene differ at one end; a read error may be behind it. This sample also contains other DNA sequences that code for the same CDR3.

The genes are TRBV4-1 and TRBJ2-4; 11 positions match TRBD2. This receptor was identified in a man between 45 and 60 years old in good health and CMV-seropositive. Sample: PBMCs. CDR3 in amino acids: CASSQARLAGNIQYF. CDR3 in DNA: TGTGCCAGCAGCCAAGCACGACTAGCGGGGAACATTCAGTACTTC.